The 21 T cell receptor beta chains given below trace back to one sample, sequenced in a study of T cell responses to AZD1222 COVID-19 vaccine (dated by TCRdb to the early 2020s). Library preparation employed the immunoSEQ multiplex PCR assay. TCRdb stores this immuneACCESS table with in-frame sequences only. Part of the clones is absent; in the studies checked, under half of the shortfall reflects unresolved V genes, and no reason is known for the rest. For this sample there are about 180,000 clones; about 90% appear just once. The ten largest clones represent approximately 10% of the sample. This specimen's time point label, per the study, means: about 28 days (+/-7) after the second vaccine dose. Sequenced material: peripheral blood, taken 28 days after the second AZD1222 dose. The origin of the receptors is an adult who received the AZD1222 COVID-19 vaccine.

The sample holds one count of this clone. The chain is built from TRBV7-2 and TRBJ2-2; the D gene is possibly TRBD2 (6 bases). With 1 base removed from V and 7 bases from J, the gap between germline ends came to 22 bases. Germline CDR1 and CDR2: SGHTA and FQGNSA. The length of the CDR3 is 18 residues. The CDR3 coding sequence is TGTGCCAGCAGCTTAGGTGGCCCGGGGGACCGGGTTGGCGGGGAGCTGTTTTTT. It yields the protein CASSLGGPGDRVGGELFF.

The V and J genes are TRBV15 and TRBJ2-3; 12 nucleotides line up with TRBD2. The CDR3 spans 18 residues. Germline CDR1 reads LNHNV; CDR2 reads YYDKDF (reference sequence). V trimming: 0 bases; J trimming: 3 bases; junction bases outside the gene matches: 7. The CDR3 is CATSRDGLAGGRTDTQYF. CDR3 nucleotide sequence: TGTGCCACCAGCAGAGATGGGCTAGCGGGGGGGCGGACAGATACGCAGTATTTT. The whole variable domain, filled in from reference TRBV15 and TRBJ2-3, reads DAMVIQNPRYQVTQFGKPVTLSCSQTLNHNVMYWYQQKSSQAPKLLFHYYDKDFNNEADTPDNFQSRRPNTSFCFLDIRSPGLGDTAMYLCATSRDGLAGGRTDTQYFGPGTRLTVL.

The chain uses TRBV19 and TRBJ1-6; D is possibly TRBD1 (5 bases). The CDR3 consists of 13 residues. Trimming left V 11 bases short and J 6 bases short, with 14 bases between. The germline gives CDR1 LNHDA, CDR2 SQIVND (reference sequence). The DNA of the CDR3 is TGTGCCGGGGGACCAGAGGGTAATTCACCCCTCCACTTT. Protein product: CAGGPEGNSPLHF.

V and J are TRBV6-5 and TRBJ1-1; D is unclear. Per germline, CDR1 MNHEY and CDR2 SVGAGI. Trimming took off 4 bases at V and 2 bases at J, with 11 bases between the two ends. The CDR3 contains 14 residues. Here the CDR3 DNA reads TGTGCCAGCAGTTTCGGATCCCCTAACACTGAAGCTTTCTTT. Translated: CASSFGSPNTEAFF.

This clone was found once. V is TRBV4-1 and J is TRBJ1-4, with no clear D. Germline CDR1 and CDR2: MGHRA and YSYEKL. CDR3 size: 17 residues. V was trimmed by 3 bases and J by 3 bases, leaving 17 bases between them. CDR3 bases: TGCGCCAGCAGCCAGGGTACACTGCGGCGCCCTAATGAAAAACTGTTTTTT. Protein: CASSQGTLRRPNEKLFF.

The V call is TRBV19, the J call TRBJ1-5; TRBD1 aligns across 7 bases. The CDR3 sequence is 16 residues long. The V gene end was trimmed by 3 bases and the J gene end by 6 bases; junction bases not matched to a gene: 11. Germline V gene data show CDR1 as LNHDA and CDR2 as SQIVND (reference sequence). CDR3 amino acids: CASSIGTGELSQPQHF. The CDR3 coding sequence is TGTGCCAGTAGTATCGGCACAGGGGAGTTGAGTCAGCCCCAGCATTTT.

The V and J genes are TRBV9 and TRBJ1-1, with D uncertain. This CDR3 region has 15 residues. The ends were cut back, 4 bases at V and 0 bases at J, with 13 bases in the middle. The V gene's germline CDR1 is SGDLS and CDR2 YYNGEE. The CDR3: CASSPRKSMNTEAFF. Written as DNA, the CDR3 is TGTGCCAGCAGCCCGAGAAAGAGCATGAACACTGAAGCTTTCTTT.

J is TRBJ1-2 and V is TRBV5-4, with TRBD1 identical over 8 bases. The CDR3 spans 15 residues. The junction had 7 bases not matched to a gene; V was cut back by 4 bases and J by 2 bases. Germline V gene lookup returns CDR1 SGHNT and CDR2 YYREEE (reference sequence). The CDR3 coding sequence is TGTGCCAGCAGCGCCTCCCAGGGGGCAAACTATGGCTACACCTTC. The encoded protein is CASSASQGANYGYTF.

This clone was picked up a small number of times. This chain connects TRBV7-9 to TRBJ1-2; the match to TRBD1 covers 7 bases. CDR3 length: 14 amino acids. Germline V CDR1 and CDR2: SEHNR, FQNEAQ (reference sequence). V dropped 5 bases and J dropped 4; count of bases not matched to a gene: 7. CDR3 nucleotide sequence: TGTGCCAGCAGCGAGGGGGCAGCTTCCTATGGCTACACCTTC. It specifies CASSEGAASYGYTF. The full variable domain, completed using reference TRBV7-9 and TRBJ1-2, is DTGVSQNPRHKITKRGQNVTFRCDPISEHNRLYWYRQTLGQGPEFLTYFQNEAQLEKSRLLSDRFSAERPKGSFSTLEIQRTEQGDSAMYLCASSEGAASYGYTFGSGTRLTVV.

This chain uses TRBV3-1 (or the pseudogene TRBV3-2) with TRBJ2-7; 10 nucleotides line up with TRBD2. CDR1 and CDR2 (germline): LGHDT, YNNKEL (reference sequence). This CDR3 has 15 amino acids. V lost 4 bases and J lost 2; bases outside the gene matches: 5. CDR3 in amino acids: CASSPGLAVAYEQYF. The CDR3 DNA sequence: TGTGCCAGCAGCCCTGGACTAGCGGTAGCCTACGAGCAGTACTTC.

The chain joins TRBV7-3 to TRBJ2-1, with TRBD2 matching 9 bases. The CDR3 is made up of 14 amino acids. V lost 5 bases and J lost 7; bases outside the gene matches: 6. Looked up from germline, CDR1 is SGHTA and CDR2 is FQGTGA. CDR3 sequence: CASSPGGGANEQFF. The CDR3 DNA is TGTGCCAGCAGCCCGGGCGGGGGGGCGAATGAGCAGTTCTTC.

The CDR3 nucleotides are TGTGCCAGTAGTGTCGGTCGTCGGAACACTGAAGCTTTCTTT. It encodes CASSVGRRNTEAFF. The chain has TRBV19 and TRBJ1-1; D unresolved. Trimming removed 5 bases at V and 1 base at J, with 11 bases between. CDR1 and CDR2 from the germline V gene are LNHDA and SQIVND (reference sequence). The CDR3 has 14 residues.

This clone was counted only a few times. This chain joins TRBV7-9 and TRBJ2-1; 9 nucleotides match TRBD1. From germline, CDR1 is SEHNR and CDR2 FQNEAQ (reference sequence). Germline trimming cut 4 bases from V and 14 bases from J; bases unmatched to any gene: 9. CDR3 length equals 13 residues. The CDR3 coding sequence is TGTGCCAGCAGCTCTCTAGGGGGACAGGGAAAGTTCTTC. This translates into CASSSLGGQGKFF.

The chain has TRBV29-1 and TRBJ2-3; 10 nucleotides agree with TRBD2. The CDR3 has 14 residues. Germline CDR1 reads SQVTM; CDR2 reads ANQGSEA. After removal of 2 bases from V and 11 bases from J, the junction contained 10 bases not matched to a gene. The CDR3 sequence is CSVEQSGGDTMQYF. The CDR3 DNA is TGCAGCGTTGAACAGAGCGGGGGGGACACTATGCAGTATTTT.

The chain carries TRBV7-9 and TRBJ1-2, with unresolved D. The CDR3 has 13 amino acids. V lost 5 bases and J lost 8, with 15 bases in between. Germline-derived CDR1 and CDR2 are SEHNR and FQNEAQ (reference sequence). In nucleotides, the CDR3 is TGTGCCAGCAGCCCCAACGTTTTGGCAGGCTACACCTTC. Amino acid sequence: CASSPNVLAGYTF. The full variable domain, in which reference TRBV7-9 and TRBJ1-2 provide the parts outside the CDR3, is DTGVSQNPRHKITKRGQNVTFRCDPISEHNRLYWYRQTLGQGPEFLTYFQNEAQLEKSRLLSDRFSAERPKGSFSTLEIQRTEQGDSAMYLCASSPNVLAGYTFGSGTRLTVV.

The J gene is TRBJ2-3, the V gene TRBV30, with 9 bases matching TRBD2. The CDR3 length is 15 residues. Trimming at V came to 5 bases and at J to 3 bases, leaving 9 bases not matched to a gene. The germline V gene encodes CDR1 GTSNPN and CDR2 SVGIG (reference sequence). As DNA, the CDR3 is TGTGCCTGGGGGCTGCGCGGGGGGGTGACAGATACGCAGTATTTT. It translates to CAWGLRGGVTDTQYF.

The chain has TRBV6-5 and TRBJ1-2; weak D call: TRBD1 (6 bases). Trimming cost V 6 bases and J 3 bases, with 17 bases left between them. The germline V gene encodes CDR1 MNHEY and CDR2 SVGAGI. This CDR3 comprises 15 residues. The CDR3 DNA sequence: TGTGCCAGCAGACGGGCAGGGGAGGGGGACTATGGCTACACCTTC. It codes for CASRRAGEGDYGYTF.

The rearrangement joins TRBV5-1 to TRBJ2-1; D is perhaps TRBD1 or TRBD2 (7 bases each). Trimming removed 3 bases at V and 6 bases at J, with 13 bases between. CDR1 and CDR2 from the germline V gene are SGHRS and YFSETQ. The CDR3 totals 14 residues. CDR3 protein: CASSSWEGANEQFF. The DNA for the CDR3 is TGCGCCAGCAGCTCTTGGGAGGGGGCCAATGAGCAGTTCTTC.

CDR3 residues: CASSRDRSEGYTF. Written as DNA, the CDR3 is TGTGCCAGCAGCCGGGACAGGAGTGAGGGCTACACCTTC. The chain carries TRBV12-3 or TRBV12-4 and TRBJ1-2; 8 bases align to TRBD1. After removal of 6 bases from V and 8 bases from J, the junction contained 8 bases not matched to a gene. There are 13 residues in the CDR3.

CDR3 protein: CASSVGNTEAFF. The CDR3 DNA is TGTGCCAGCTCAGTTGGAAACACTGAAGCTTTCTTT. The genes are TRBV18 and TRBJ1-1; D call uncertain. Trimming cost V 5 bases and J 2 bases, with 6 bases left between them. Germline-derived CDR1 and CDR2 are KGHSH and LQKENI. The CDR3 runs to 12 residues.

This chain joins TRBV5-1 and TRBJ1-1; no clear D. Germline V gene sequence: CDR1 SGHRS, CDR2 YFSETQ. Trimming removed 0 bases at V and 4 bases at J, with 10 bases between. CDR3 length: 14 amino acids. The DNA of the CDR3 is TGCGCCAGCAGCTTGGAATCTCGGGTCACTGAAGCTTTCTTT. Translation: CASSLESRVTEAFF.